The TCR beta chain described here comes from a study of molecular identifiers for immune sequencing clone quantification. Concerning this clonotype: A much larger clone sits a single nucleotide away, making a read error possible.

Each CDR3 protein gets one entry after TCRdb re-called the PCR reads with MiXCR. Among about 330,000 distinct CDR3 sequences listed, about 22% were seen once. The CDR3 is 15 residues long. Germline V gene sequence: CDR1 SQVTM, CDR2 ANQGSEA. V is TRBV29-1 and J is TRBJ2-5, with a tentative D call TRBD2 (6 bases). The J call could be wrong; TRBJ2-1 is a better fit for the DNA end. The sample was naive CD8+ T cells from blood, with Jurkat cell RNA spiked in. The subset: FACS-sorted CD8+CD4-CCR7+CD45RA+ naive T cells. The receptor was isolated from a human donor in good health. Some libraries in this study had Jurkat cell RNA spiked in. The CDR3 sequence is CSVEPGSPLQETQFF. CDR3 DNA: TGCAGCGTTGAACCCGGGAGTCCCCTCCAAGAGACCCAGTTCTTC.